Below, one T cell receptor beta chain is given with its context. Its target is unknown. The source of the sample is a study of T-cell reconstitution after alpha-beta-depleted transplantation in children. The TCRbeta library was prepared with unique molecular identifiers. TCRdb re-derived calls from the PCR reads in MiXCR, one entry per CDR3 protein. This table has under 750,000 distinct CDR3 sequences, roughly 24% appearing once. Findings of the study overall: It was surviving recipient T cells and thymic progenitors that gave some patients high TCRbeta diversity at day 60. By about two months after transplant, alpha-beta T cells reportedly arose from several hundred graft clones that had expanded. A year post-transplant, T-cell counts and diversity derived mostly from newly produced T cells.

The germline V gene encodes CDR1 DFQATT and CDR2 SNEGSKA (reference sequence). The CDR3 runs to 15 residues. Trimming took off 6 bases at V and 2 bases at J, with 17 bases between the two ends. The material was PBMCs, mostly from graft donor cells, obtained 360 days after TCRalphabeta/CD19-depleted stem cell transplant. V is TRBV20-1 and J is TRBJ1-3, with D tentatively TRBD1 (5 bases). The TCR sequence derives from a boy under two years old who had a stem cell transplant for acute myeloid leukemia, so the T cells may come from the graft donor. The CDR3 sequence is CSADLRDATGNTIYF. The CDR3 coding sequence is TGCAGTGCCGACCTCCGGGACGCCACTGGAAACACCATATATTTT.